This TCR beta chain was sequenced during a study of PD-L1 blockade in urothelial cancer. This clone appeared a single time. The method was immunoSEQ multiplex PCR; TCRdb's version includes in-frame clones alone and lacks a portion of them. The table includes more than 35,000 clones, roughly 86% detected once. Trimming pared 0 bases from V and 0 bases from J, leaving 15 bases between. The length of the CDR3 is 19 residues. Germline values: CDR1 MNHEY, CDR2 SMNVEV (reference sequence). Here the sequenced sample was PBMCs, taken around atezolizumab (anti-PD-L1) treatment. The J gene is TRBJ2-6, the V gene TRBV27; no firm D call. The TCR originated in a man between 65 and 79 years old with urothelial cancer. Here the CDR3 reads CASSLSGILIRSGANVLTF. As DNA, the CDR3 is TGTGCCAGCAGTTTATCGGGCATTCTCATTCGCTCTGGGGCCAACGTCCTGACTTTC.